A single sample gave rise to the 32 T cell receptor beta chains below, sequenced in a study of T cell responses to AZD1222 COVID-19 vaccine. Profiled with immunoSEQ multiplex PCR; TCRdb holds only in-frame clones, not every one. This table holds some 160,000 clones, around nine tenths found once. Source: peripheral blood, taken 28 days after the second AZD1222 dose. Source of these receptors: an adult who received the AZD1222 COVID-19 vaccine.

The chain couples TRBV6-2 or TRBV6-3 to TRBJ1-2, with unresolved D. The CDR3 has 15 residues. V gave up 3 bases and J gave up 7 bases, with 18 bases separating them. The V gene's germline CDR1 is MNHEY and CDR2 SVGEGT. For the CDR3, the DNA is TGTGCCAGCAGTTATGCCAGGATGGGGTCCAGTGGCTACACCTTC. It translates to CASSYARMGSSGYTF.

V usage is TRBV5-1 and J usage is TRBJ2-5; D is unresolved. Germline V CDR1 and CDR2: SGHRS, YFSETQ. The CDR3 is made up of 13 amino acids. With 1 base removed from V and 5 bases from J, the gap between germline ends came to 9 bases. CDR3 DNA sequence: TGCGCCAGCAGCTTGAACGTCCGGGAGACCCAGTACTTC. Its translation: CASSLNVRETQYF.

The rearrangement uses TRBV5-1 and TRBJ2-1; no clear D gene. Germline assignment: CDR1 SGHRS and CDR2 YFSETQ. The V gene lost 3 bases and the J gene lost 0 bases, with 10 bases spanning the gap. The CDR3 consists of 15 residues. CDR3 nucleotides: TGCGCCAGCAGCTCGGACCCGAGCTCCTACAATGAGCAGTTCTTC. This translates into CASSSDPSSYNEQFF.

The chain has TRBV10-3 and TRBJ2-1; the D call may be TRBD1 or TRBD2 (6 bases each). The CDR3 covers 16 residues. The germline CDR1 and CDR2 sequences are ENHRY and SYGVKD. Between the trimmed V and J ends, which lost 6 bases and 8 bases, there was a span of 23 bases. DNA for the CDR3: TGTGCCATCAGGCGGGACACACCCACACTGGGGGATGAGCAGTTCTTC. Translated: CAIRRDTPTLGDEQFF.

In this sample, this clone turned up once. This sequence joins TRBV25-1 and TRBJ1-6, with D maybe TRBD1 (5 bases). The ends were cut back, 11 bases at V and 5 bases at J, with 16 bases in the middle. CDR1 is MGHDK and CDR2 is SYGVNS in the germline V gene. This CDR3 is built from 14 residues. For the CDR3, the DNA is TGTGCCGGAAGCGGGGGTCCTCATAATTCACCCCTCCACTTT. Translating it yields CAGSGGPHNSPLHF. The whole variable domain, remainder taken from reference TRBV25-1 and TRBJ1-6, is EADIYQTPRYLVIGTGKKITLECSQTMGHDKMYWYQQDPGMELHLIHYSYGVNSTEKGDLSSESTVSRIRTEHFPLTLESARPSHTSQYLCAGSGGPHNSPLHFGNGTRLTVT.

This rearrangement joins TRBV14 to TRBJ1-1; perhaps TRBD1 as D (5 bases). Trimming stripped 0 bases from V and 10 bases from J, with 18 bases between. Per germline, CDR1 SGHDN and CDR2 FVKESK. The CDR3 has 15 amino acids. The chain's CDR3 is CASSQDHSSGQGAFF. CDR3 nucleotide sequence: TGTGCCAGCAGCCAAGATCATTCGAGTGGGCAGGGAGCTTTCTTT. Together with reference TRBV14 and TRBJ1-1, the CDR3 gives the full variable domain: EAGVTQFPSHSVIEKGQTVTLRCDPISGHDNLYWYRRVMGKEIKFLLHFVKESKQDESGMPNNRFLAERTGGTYSTLKVQPAELEDSGVYFCASSQDHSSGQGAFFGQGTRLTVV.

The chain is built from TRBV4-3 and TRBJ2-7, with 8 bases matching TRBD1. CDR1 and CDR2 (germline): LGHNA, YSLEER. The CDR3 is made up of 15 amino acids. V lost 0 bases, J lost 5 bases, and 6 bases stayed unmatched. The CDR3 spells CASSQEPGGYHEQYF. CDR3 in DNA: TGCGCCAGCAGCCAAGAGCCAGGGGGCTATCACGAGCAGTACTTC.

The gene calls are TRBV19 and TRBJ1-2; tentatively, D is TRBD1 (5 bases). The CDR3 is 15 residues long. V lost 10 bases, J lost 4 bases, and 22 bases lay in between. Germline assignment: CDR1 LNHDA and CDR2 SQIVND (reference sequence). CDR3 DNA: TGTGCCACCTCTTCCGGGACCCTAACCCTCTATGGCTACACCTTC. The encoded protein is CATSSGTLTLYGYTF.

This chain links TRBV14 with TRBJ1-3; D unclear. CDR3 length: 15 residues. V lost 1 base to trimming and J lost 0 bases, with 7 bases between them. Per germline, CDR1 SGHDN and CDR2 FVKESK. CDR3 protein: CASSQGRSSGNTIYF. The CDR3 DNA reads as TGTGCCAGCAGCCAAGGCCGAAGCTCTGGAAACACCATATATTTT.

The rearrangement joins TRBV4-1 to TRBJ1-4; D gene ambiguous. V was pared by 1 base and J by 4 bases, with 7 bases between. CDR1 MGHRA and CDR2 YSYEKL come from the germline V gene. The CDR3 loop spans 14 amino acids. Written as DNA, the CDR3 is TGCGCCAGCAGCCAAGGGCGGTTTAATGAAAAACTGTTTTTT. Translated, it gives CASSQGRFNEKLFF.

The chain carries TRBV10-1 and TRBJ1-5; D unresolved. CDR1 and CDR2 (germline): WNHNN, SYGVQD (reference sequence). The V end was cut by 11 bases, the J end by 4 bases, with 12 bases between. The CDR3 runs 12 residues. The CDR3, as DNA: TGCGCCCCGGGGATCTCTAATCAGCCCCAGCATTTT. This translates into CAPGISNQPQHF.

This clone was seen a few times. This sequence joins TRBV6-1 and TRBJ2-7, with D possibly being TRBD2 (6 bases). Trimming left V 1 base short and J 0 bases short, with 10 bases between. The germline V gene has CDR1 MNHNS and CDR2 SASEGT. This CDR3 has 15 residues. The chain's CDR3 is CASSEGGGDSYEQYF. For the CDR3, the DNA is TGTGCCAGCAGTGAAGGAGGAGGGGACTCCTACGAGCAGTACTTC.

This clone was found once. Other DNA sequences in this specimen translate into the identical CDR3. The V gene is TRBV5-1, the J gene TRBJ1-2; TRBD1 agrees at 12 bases. The CDR3 spans 14 residues. Germline loops: CDR1 SGHRS, CDR2 YFSETQ. J gave up 4 bases and V 4 bases, and 2 bases lay outside the gene matches. For the CDR3, the DNA is TGCGCCAGCAGCAGGGGACAGGGGGCCTATGGCTACACCTTC. Protein product: CASSRGQGAYGYTF.

This chain joins TRBV3-1 (or the pseudogene TRBV3-2) and TRBJ1-2; D gene uncertain. The CDR3 extends over 11 amino acids. CDR1 LGHDT and CDR2 YNNKEL come from the germline V gene (reference sequence). Trimming removed 3 bases from V and 7 bases from J, with 6 bases in between. The CDR3 DNA sequence: TGTGCCAGCAGCCAGCTAGGTGGCTACACCTTC. The encoded protein is CASSQLGGYTF.

This sequence joins TRBV5-1 and TRBJ2-3; D remains ambiguous. V was clipped by 3 bases and J by 1 base, with 6 bases between them. There are 13 residues in the CDR3. Germline CDR1 reads SGHRS; CDR2 reads YFSETQ. This chain's CDR3 is CASSSPGTDTQYF. The DNA for the CDR3 is TGCGCCAGCAGCTCCCCTGGCACAGATACGCAGTATTTT.

V usage is TRBV10-3 and J usage is TRBJ1-6; D is undetermined. V was cut by 3 bases and J by 3 bases, with 3 bases left in between. CDR1 and CDR2 from the germline V gene are ENHRY and SYGVKD. There are 13 residues in the CDR3. The CDR3 loop reads CAISDGYNSPLHF. Here the CDR3 DNA reads TGTGCCATCAGTGACGGCTATAATTCACCCCTCCACTTT.

The chain carries TRBV7-9 and TRBJ1-1, with TRBD1 as a possible D gene (5 bases). CDR1 and CDR2 (germline): SEHNR, FQNEAQ (reference sequence). Trimming took 1 base from V and 3 from J, leaving 12 bases between them. The length of the CDR3 is 15 residues. CDR3 in amino acids: CASSLVIQGDTEAFF. The CDR3 DNA sequence: TGTGCCAGCAGCTTAGTTATCCAGGGAGACACTGAAGCTTTCTTT.

This rearrangement joins TRBV6-5 to TRBJ1-5; no reliable D call. Trimming took 5 bases from V and 2 from J, leaving 7 bases between them. The V gene's germline CDR1 is MNHEY and CDR2 SVGAGI. The CDR3 length is 13 residues. The CDR3 nucleotides read TGTGCCAGCAGTATGGCCCGCAATCAGCCCCAGCATTTT. It specifies CASSMARNQPQHF.

The rearrangement uses TRBV5-8 and TRBJ2-5, with D perhaps being TRBD1 or TRBD2 (5 bases each). V was clipped by 1 base and J by 3 bases, with 16 bases between them. The length of the CDR3 is 16 residues. CDR1 and CDR2 (germline): SGHTS, YDEGEE. CDR3 loop: CASSLNTGAGEETQYF. In DNA form, the CDR3 reads TGTGCCAGCAGCTTGAATACCGGGGCTGGGGAAGAGACCCAGTACTTC.

This clone has just one count. This chain uses TRBV5-1 with TRBJ1-2, with D possibly matching TRBD1 (5 bases). The germline V gene encodes CDR1 SGHRS and CDR2 YFSETQ. V lost 5 bases, J lost 1 base, and 21 bases lay in between. The CDR3 spans 17 residues. The CDR3: CASSSAGQERINYGYTF. DNA of the CDR3: TGCGCCAGCAGTAGTGCAGGGCAGGAACGGATTAACTATGGCTACACCTTC.

The chain employs TRBV27 and TRBJ2-7, with D possibly being TRBD1 (8 bases). The CDR3 consists of 14 residues. Trimming took off 6 bases at V and 6 bases at J, with 18 bases between the two ends. CDR1 and CDR2 from the germline V gene are MNHEY and SMNVEV (reference sequence). CDR3 in DNA: TGTGCCAGCAGCCTACAGGGGGGGGACGGCGAGCAGTACTTC. It encodes CASSLQGGDGEQYF.

This clone was counted between two and nine times. J is TRBJ1-4 and V is TRBV21-1; the table's D call of TRBD1 was not tested on the DNA. TRBV21-1 is described as a pseudogene. The CDR3 is 11 residues long. CDR3 nucleotide sequence: TGTGCCAGCAGCAAAGAGGGCAGGGTCCGCTTT. Its protein product is CASSKEGRVRF.

The CDR3 loop reads CASNPSRGGELFF. In nucleotides, the CDR3 is TGTGCCAGCAATCCTAGCAGGGGCGGGGAGCTGTTTTTT. The chain uses TRBV2 and TRBJ2-2; a weak D match, TRBD1 (6 bases). The CDR3 extends over 13 amino acids. CDR1 is SNHLY and CDR2 is FYNNEI in the germline V gene. V shed 7 bases and J shed 7 bases, with 13 bases lying between them.

The rearrangement uses TRBV20-1 and TRBJ1-5; D might be TRBD1 (5 bases). V dropped 3 bases and J dropped 4 bases, with 13 bases sitting between them. The CDR3 is 14 amino acids. Germline V gene lookup returns CDR1 DFQATT and CDR2 SNEGSKA (reference sequence). CDR3 residues: CSASPGTGNQPQHF. The DNA for the CDR3 is TGCAGTGCTAGTCCGGGGACGGGAAATCAGCCCCAGCATTTT.

The rearrangement joins TRBV6-1 to TRBJ1-1; no reliable D call. CDR3 size: 13 residues. Germline CDR1 MNHNS, CDR2 SASEGT. The V end lost 2 bases, the J end lost 6 bases, and 10 bases lay between the germline ends. The CDR3 here is CASSETPDAEAFF. DNA for the CDR3: TGTGCCAGCAGTGAAACACCGGACGCTGAAGCTTTCTTT.

The genes are TRBV2 and TRBJ1-5; D unresolved. The CDR3 totals 14 residues. Trimming left V 3 bases short and J 1 base short, with 7 bases between. Germline V gene sequence: CDR1 SNHLY, CDR2 FYNNEI. CDR3 sequence (DNA): TGTGCCAGCAGTGACGGGTTGAGCAATCAGCCCCAGCATTTT. Translated: CASSDGLSNQPQHF.

The chain joins TRBV6-4 to TRBJ2-1; 8 nucleotides agree with TRBD1. CDR1 MRHNA and CDR2 SNTAGT come from the germline V gene. With V trimmed by 4 bases and J by 12 bases, 5 bases remained unmatched. This CDR3 region has 12 residues. The CDR3 loop is CASSGTGGRQFF. In nucleotides, the CDR3 is TGTGCCAGCAGTGGCACAGGGGGGCGGCAGTTCTTC.

In its sample, this clone was seen a few times. V usage is TRBV14 and J usage is TRBJ1-6; 9 bases line up with TRBD1. CDR1 SGHDN and CDR2 FVKESK come from the germline V gene. J gave up 9 bases and V 2 bases, and 8 bases lay outside the gene matches. The CDR3 covers 16 residues. CDR3 coding DNA: TGTGCCAGCAGCCAAACCTCCGGGACAGGGTCTTCACCCCTCCACTTT. It translates to CASSQTSGTGSSPLHF. The full variable domain, completed using reference TRBV14 and TRBJ1-6, is EAGVTQFPSHSVIEKGQTVTLRCDPISGHDNLYWYRRVMGKEIKFLLHFVKESKQDESGMPNNRFLAERTGGTYSTLKVQPAELEDSGVYFCASSQTSGTGSSPLHFGNGTRLTVT.

The rearrangement joins TRBV6-5 to TRBJ2-7; D gene uncertain. The CDR3 has 13 amino acids. Trimming removed 2 bases from V and 2 bases from J, with 7 bases in between. Germline V gene lookup returns CDR1 MNHEY and CDR2 SVGAGI. Here the CDR3 DNA reads TGTGCCAGCAGTTACAAGTCTACCTACGAGCAGTACTTC. Encoded protein: CASSYKSTYEQYF.

The rearrangement uses TRBV6-5 and TRBJ1-1; D might be TRBD1 (5 bases). The CDR3 has 16 amino acids. Germline assignment: CDR1 MNHEY and CDR2 SVGAGI. V lost 2 bases and J 2 bases, leaving 15 bases between the germline ends. The DNA of the CDR3 is TGTGCCAGCAGTTACGGAACAGACGGGGGAAACACTGAAGCTTTCTTT. As protein: CASSYGTDGGNTEAFF.

The chain is built from TRBV6-5 and TRBJ1-2; 7 nucleotides match TRBD1. From germline, CDR1 is MNHEY and CDR2 SVGAGI. V dropped 5 bases and J dropped 4; count of bases not matched to a gene: 10. This CDR3 is built from 15 residues. CDR3: CASSRTTGWGYGYTF. The CDR3 DNA reads TGTGCCAGCAGTCGCACGACAGGGTGGGGCTATGGCTACACCTTC.

This chain links TRBV19 with TRBJ2-5; D might be TRBD2 (6 bases). Per the germline V gene, CDR1 is LNHDA and CDR2 is SQIVND (reference sequence). CDR3 length: 13 amino acids. Trimming took off 7 bases at V and 3 bases at J, with 12 bases between the two ends. CDR3 bases: TGTGCCAGTACCCCGCGGGGTGAAGAGACCCAGTACTTC. Its protein is CASTPRGEETQYF.